This T cell receptor beta chain comes out of a study of T cells in Graves' hyperthyroidism and ophthalmopathy. General study results and limits: Blood also showed most of the thyroid clonotypes that were expanded above 0.001. Ophthalmopathy, as predicted by the model, came a median roughly 6.3 months after the prediction.

Amplified TCR beta CDR3 regions came from RNA transcripts. HTBI primers were used for first-round RT-PCR of the TCR CDR3. TCRdb reanalysed the multiplex PCR reads using MiXCR and keeps one entry per CDR3 protein. The profile shows 500,000 to 600,000 distinct CDR3 sequences, 40% to 55% of them singletons. On this clonotype itself: Its antigen is unidentified. One junction end disagrees with the germline gene, perhaps due to a read error.

This CDR3 contains 12 residues. Germline-derived CDR1 and CDR2 are SQVTM and ANQGSEA. This chain joins TRBV29-1 and TRBJ1-5; D not resolved. Input material: peripheral blood or thyroid tissue (not recorded which). The clonotype was recovered from an adult woman with Graves' disease, either hyperthyroidism or ophthalmopathy (not recorded which). The CDR3: CGVVAPNQPQHF. CDR3 in DNA: TGCGGCGTTGTCGCACCGAATCAGCCCCAGCATTTT.